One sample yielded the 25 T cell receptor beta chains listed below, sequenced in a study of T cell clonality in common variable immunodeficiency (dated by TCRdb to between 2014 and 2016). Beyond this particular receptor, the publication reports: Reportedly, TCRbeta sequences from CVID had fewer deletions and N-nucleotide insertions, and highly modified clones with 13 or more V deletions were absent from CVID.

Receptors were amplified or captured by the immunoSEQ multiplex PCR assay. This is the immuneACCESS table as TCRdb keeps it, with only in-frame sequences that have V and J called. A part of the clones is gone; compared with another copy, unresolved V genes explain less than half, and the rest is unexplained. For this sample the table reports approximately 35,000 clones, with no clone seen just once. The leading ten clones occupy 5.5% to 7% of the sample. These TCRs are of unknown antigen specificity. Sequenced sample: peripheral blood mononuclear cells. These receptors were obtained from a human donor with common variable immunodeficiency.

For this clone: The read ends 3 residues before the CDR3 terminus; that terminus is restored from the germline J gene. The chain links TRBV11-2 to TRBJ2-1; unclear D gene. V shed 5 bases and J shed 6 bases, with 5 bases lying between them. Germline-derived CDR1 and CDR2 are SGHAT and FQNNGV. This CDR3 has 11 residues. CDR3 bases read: TGTGCCAGCAGCCCTATCAATGAG. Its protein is CASSPINE. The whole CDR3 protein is CASSPINEQFF.

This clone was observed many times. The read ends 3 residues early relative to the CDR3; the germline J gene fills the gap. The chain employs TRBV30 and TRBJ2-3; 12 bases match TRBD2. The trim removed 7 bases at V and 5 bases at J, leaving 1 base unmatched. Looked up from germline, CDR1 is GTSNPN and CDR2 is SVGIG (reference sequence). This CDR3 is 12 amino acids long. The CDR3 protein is CALGLAGDTQYF. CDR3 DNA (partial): TGTGCCTTGGGACTAGCGGGAGATACG.

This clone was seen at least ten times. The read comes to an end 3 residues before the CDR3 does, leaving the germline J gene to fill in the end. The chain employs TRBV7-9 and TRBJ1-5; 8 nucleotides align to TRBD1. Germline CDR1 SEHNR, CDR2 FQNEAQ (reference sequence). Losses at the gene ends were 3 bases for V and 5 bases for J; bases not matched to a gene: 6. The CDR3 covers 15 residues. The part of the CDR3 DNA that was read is TGTGCCAGCAGCTTCGGACAGGGAGGTCATCAGCCC. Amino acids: CASSFGQGGHQP. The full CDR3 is CASSFGQGGHQPQHF.

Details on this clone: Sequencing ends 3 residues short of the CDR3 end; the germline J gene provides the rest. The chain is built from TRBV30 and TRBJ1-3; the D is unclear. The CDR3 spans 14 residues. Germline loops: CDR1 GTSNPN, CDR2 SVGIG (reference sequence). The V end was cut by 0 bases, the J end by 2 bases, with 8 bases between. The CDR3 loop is CAWSVAGAGNTIYF. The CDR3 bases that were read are TGTGCCTGGAGTGTGGCGGGAGCTGGAAACACC.

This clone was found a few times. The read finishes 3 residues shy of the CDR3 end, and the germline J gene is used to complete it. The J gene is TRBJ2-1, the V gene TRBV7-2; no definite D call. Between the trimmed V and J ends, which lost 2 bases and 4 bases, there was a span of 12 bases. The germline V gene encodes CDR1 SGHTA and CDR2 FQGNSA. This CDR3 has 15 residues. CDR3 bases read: TGTGCCAGCAGCTTAAGTTATACGGGTTACAATGAG. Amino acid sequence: CASSLSYTGYNE. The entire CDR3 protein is CASSLSYTGYNEQFF. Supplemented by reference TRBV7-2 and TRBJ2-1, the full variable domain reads GAGVSQSPSNKVTEKGKDVELRCDPISGHTALYWYRQSLGQGLEFLIYFQGNSAPDKSGLPSDRFSAERTGGSVSTLTIQRTQQEDSAVYLCASSLSYTGYNEQFFGPGTRLTVL.

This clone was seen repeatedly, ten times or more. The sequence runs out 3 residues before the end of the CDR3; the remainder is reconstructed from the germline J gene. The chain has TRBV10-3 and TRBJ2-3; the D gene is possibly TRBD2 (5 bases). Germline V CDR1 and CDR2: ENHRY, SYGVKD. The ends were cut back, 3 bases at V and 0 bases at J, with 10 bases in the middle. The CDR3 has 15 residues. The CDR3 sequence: CAISEERRSTDTQYF. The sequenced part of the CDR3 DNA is TGTGCCATCAGTGAAGAGCGGCGTAGCACAGATACG.

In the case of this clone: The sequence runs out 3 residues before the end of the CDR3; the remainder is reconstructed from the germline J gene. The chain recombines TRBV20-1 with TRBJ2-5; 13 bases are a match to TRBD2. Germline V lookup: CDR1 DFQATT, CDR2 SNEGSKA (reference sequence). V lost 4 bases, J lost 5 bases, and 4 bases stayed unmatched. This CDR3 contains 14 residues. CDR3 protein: CSATPGLAGETQYF. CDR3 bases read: TGCAGTGCTACTCCGGGACTAGCGGGGGAGACC.

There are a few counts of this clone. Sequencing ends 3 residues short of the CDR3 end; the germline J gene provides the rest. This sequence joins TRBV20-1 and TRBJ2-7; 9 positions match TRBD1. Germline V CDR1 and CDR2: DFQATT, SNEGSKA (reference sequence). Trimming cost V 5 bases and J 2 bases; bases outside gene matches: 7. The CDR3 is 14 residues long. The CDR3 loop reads CSAPQTGGTYEQYF. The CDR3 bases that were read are TGCAGTGCTCCTCAGACAGGGGGTACCTACGAG.

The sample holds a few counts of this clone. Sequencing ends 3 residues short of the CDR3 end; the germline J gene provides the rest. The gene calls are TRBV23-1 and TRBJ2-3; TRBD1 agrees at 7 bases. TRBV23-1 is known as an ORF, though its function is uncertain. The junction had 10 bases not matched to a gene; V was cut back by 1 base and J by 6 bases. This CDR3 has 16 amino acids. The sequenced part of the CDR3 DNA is TGCGCCAGCAGTCAATTCTTGACAGGGAGACGCGATACG. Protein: CASSQFLTGRRDT. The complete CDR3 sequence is CASSQFLTGRRDTQYF.

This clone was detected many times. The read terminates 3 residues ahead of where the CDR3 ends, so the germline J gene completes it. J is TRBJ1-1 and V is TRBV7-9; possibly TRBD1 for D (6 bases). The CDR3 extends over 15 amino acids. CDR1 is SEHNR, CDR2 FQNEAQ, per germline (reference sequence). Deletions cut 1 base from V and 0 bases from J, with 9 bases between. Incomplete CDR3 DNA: TGTGCCAGCAGCTTAGAAGGGACATTGAACACTGAA. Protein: CASSLEGTLNTE. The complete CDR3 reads CASSLEGTLNTEAFF.

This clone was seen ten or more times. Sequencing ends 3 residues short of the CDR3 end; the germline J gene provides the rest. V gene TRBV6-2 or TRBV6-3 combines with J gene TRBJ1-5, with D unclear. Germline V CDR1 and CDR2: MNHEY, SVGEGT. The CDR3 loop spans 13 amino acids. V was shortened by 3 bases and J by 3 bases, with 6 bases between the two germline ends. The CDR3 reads CASSYTSNQPQHF. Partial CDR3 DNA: TGTGCCAGCAGTTATACATCCAATCAGCCC.

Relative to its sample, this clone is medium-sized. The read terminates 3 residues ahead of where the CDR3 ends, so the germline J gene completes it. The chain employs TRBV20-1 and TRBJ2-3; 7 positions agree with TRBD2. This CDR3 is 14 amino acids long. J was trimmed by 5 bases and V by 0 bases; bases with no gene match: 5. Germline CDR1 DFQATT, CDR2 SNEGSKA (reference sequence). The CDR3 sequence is CSARDRTRKDTQYF. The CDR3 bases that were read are TGCAGTGCTAGAGATAGGACTAGGAAAGATACG.

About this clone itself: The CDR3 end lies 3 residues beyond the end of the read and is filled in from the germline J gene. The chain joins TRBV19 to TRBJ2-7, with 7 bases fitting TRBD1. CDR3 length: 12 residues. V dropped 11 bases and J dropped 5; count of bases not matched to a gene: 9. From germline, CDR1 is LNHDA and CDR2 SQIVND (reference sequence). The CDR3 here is CACNPQGDEQYF. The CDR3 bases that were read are TGTGCCTGTAACCCCCAGGGGGACGAG.

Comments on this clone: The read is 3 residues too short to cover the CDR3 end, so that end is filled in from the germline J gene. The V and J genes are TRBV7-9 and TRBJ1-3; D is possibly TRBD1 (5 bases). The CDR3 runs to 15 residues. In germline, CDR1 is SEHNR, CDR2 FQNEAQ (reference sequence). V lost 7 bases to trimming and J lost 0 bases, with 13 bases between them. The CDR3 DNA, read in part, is TGTGCCAGCACTCGGGGGATAGGCTCTGGAAACACC. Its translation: CASTRGIGSGNT. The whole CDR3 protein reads CASTRGIGSGNTIYF.

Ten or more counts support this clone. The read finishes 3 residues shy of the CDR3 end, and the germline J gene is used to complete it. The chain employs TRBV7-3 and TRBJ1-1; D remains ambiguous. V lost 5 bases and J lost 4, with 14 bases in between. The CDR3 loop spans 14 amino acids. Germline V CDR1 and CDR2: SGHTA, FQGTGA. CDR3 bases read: TGTGCCAGCAGCCAGGCCAGGCAATCCACTGAA. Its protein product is CASSQARQSTE. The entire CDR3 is CASSQARQSTEAFF.

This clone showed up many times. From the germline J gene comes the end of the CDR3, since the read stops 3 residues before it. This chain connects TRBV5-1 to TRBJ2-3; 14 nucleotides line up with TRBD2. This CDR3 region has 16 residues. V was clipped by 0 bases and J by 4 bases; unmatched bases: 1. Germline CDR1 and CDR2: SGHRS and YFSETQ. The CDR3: CASSLGLAGGPDTQYF. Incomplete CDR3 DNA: TGCGCCAGCAGCTTGGGACTAGCGGGAGGGCCAGATACG. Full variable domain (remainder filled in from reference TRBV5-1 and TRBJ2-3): KAGVTQTPRYLIKTRGQQVTLSCSPISGHRSVSWYQQTPGQGLQFLFEYFSETQRNKGNFPGRFSGRQFSNSRSEMNVSTLELGDSALYLCASSLGLAGGPDTQYFGPGTRLTVL.

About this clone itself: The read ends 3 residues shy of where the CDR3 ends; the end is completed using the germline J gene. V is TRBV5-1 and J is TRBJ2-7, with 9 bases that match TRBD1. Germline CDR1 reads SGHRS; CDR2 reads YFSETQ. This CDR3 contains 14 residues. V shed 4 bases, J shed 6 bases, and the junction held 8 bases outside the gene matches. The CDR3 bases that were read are TGCGCCAGCAGCCTCACCGGGACAGGGTTCGAG. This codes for CASSLTGTGFE. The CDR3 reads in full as CASSLTGTGFEQYF.

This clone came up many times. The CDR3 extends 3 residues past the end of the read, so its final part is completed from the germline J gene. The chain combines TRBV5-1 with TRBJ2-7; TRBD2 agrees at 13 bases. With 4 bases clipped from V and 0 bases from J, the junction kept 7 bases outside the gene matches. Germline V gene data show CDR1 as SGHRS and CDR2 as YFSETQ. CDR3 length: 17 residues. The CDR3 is CASSSGTSGALSYEQYF. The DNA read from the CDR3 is TGCGCCAGCAGCAGCGGGACTAGCGGGGCCCTCTCCTACGAG.

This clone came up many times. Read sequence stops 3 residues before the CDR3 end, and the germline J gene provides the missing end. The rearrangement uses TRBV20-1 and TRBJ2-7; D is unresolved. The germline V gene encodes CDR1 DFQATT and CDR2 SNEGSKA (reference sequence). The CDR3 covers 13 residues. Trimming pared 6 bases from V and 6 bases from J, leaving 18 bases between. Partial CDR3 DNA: TGCAGTGCCCTAGACGGATCCCCGGCCGAG. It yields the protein CSALDGSPAE. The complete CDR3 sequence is CSALDGSPAEQYF.

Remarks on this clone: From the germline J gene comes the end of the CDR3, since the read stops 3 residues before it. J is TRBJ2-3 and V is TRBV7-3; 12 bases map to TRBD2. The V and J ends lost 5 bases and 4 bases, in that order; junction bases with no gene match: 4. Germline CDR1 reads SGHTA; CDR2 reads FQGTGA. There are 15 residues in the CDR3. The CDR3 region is CASSNGLAGPDTQYF. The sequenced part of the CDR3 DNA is TGTGCCAGCAGCAACGGACTAGCGGGACCAGATACG.

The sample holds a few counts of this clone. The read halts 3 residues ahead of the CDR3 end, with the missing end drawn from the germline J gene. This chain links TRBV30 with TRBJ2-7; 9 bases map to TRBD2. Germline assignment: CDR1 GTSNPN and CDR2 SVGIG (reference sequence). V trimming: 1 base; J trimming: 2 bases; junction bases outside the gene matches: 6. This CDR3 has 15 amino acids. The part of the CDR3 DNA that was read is TGTGCCTGGAGTGCAGAGATAGCGGGAGCCTACGAG. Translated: CAWSAEIAGAYE. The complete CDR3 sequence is CAWSAEIAGAYEQYF.

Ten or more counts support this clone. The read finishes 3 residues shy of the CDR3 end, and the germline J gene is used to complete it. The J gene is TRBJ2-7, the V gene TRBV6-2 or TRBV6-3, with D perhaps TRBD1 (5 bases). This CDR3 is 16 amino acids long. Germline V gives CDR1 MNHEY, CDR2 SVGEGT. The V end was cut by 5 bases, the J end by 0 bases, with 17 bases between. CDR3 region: CASSDLGTGISYEQYF. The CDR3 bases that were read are TGTGCCAGCAGTGACCTAGGCACAGGCATCTCCTACGAG.

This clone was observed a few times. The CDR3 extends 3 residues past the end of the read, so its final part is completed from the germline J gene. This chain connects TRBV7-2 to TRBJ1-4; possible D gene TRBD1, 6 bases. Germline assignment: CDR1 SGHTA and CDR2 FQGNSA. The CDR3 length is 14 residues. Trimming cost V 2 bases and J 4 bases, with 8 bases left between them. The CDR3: CASSLRTVNEKLFF. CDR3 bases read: TGTGCCAGCAGCTTAAGGACAGTTAATGAAAAA.

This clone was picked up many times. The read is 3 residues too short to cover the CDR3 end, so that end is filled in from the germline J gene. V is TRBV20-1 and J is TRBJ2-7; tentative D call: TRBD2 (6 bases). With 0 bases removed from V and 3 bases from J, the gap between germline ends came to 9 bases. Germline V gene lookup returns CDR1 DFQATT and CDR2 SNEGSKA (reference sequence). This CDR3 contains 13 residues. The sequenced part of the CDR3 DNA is TGCAGTGCTAGAGATTCGGGGGACTACGAG. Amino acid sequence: CSARDSGDYE. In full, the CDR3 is CSARDSGDYEQYF.

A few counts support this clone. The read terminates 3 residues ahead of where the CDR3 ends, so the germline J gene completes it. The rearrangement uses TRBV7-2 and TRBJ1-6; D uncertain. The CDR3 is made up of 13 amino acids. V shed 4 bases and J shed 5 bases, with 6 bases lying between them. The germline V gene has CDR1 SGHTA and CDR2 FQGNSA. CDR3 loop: CASSSGDNSPLHF. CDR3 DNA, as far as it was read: TGTGCCAGCAGCTCCGGGGATAATTCACCC.